Below, one T cell receptor beta chain is given with its context. The data belong to a study of T cell responses to AZD1222 COVID-19 vaccine. Sequencing used immunoSEQ multiplex PCR; TCRdb keeps in-frame clones, though not all of them. Among 75,000 to 95,000 clones listed, under 95% were seen once. The V and J ends lost 5 bases and 5 bases, in that order; junction bases with no gene match: 8. Germline V gene sequence: CDR1 MDHEN, CDR2 SYDVKM. This CDR3 spans 17 amino acids. Sequenced material: peripheral blood, taken 28 days after the second AZD1222 dose. The clonotype was recovered from an adult who received the AZD1222 COVID-19 vaccine. The rearrangement links TRBV28 to TRBJ2-5; TRBD2 matches 16 bases. The DNA of the CDR3 is TGTGCCAGCAGTCTGTCGGGGACTAGCGGGAGGGGGGAGACCCAGTACTTC. Encoded protein: CASSLSGTSGRGETQYF.